This T cell receptor (beta chain) was retrieved from a study of monozygotic twins with cystic fibrosis. Study summary: With about 15 PCR cycles, barcoded libraries came from about 3 micrograms of fragmented DNA.

General study results and limits: Low clonality (median 0.0095) suggested a mostly naive repertoire. Monozygotic CF twins shared more identical nucleotide clonotypes than unrelated patients.

As for this clone: Its antigen is unidentified.

Looked up from germline, CDR1 is MNHEY and CDR2 is SMNVEV (reference sequence). The CDR3 totals 12 residues. Trimming left V 5 bases short and J 4 bases short, with 6 bases between. The repertoire was sequenced with immunoSEQ multiplex PCR; TCRdb's copy has only in-frame clones and lacks some. Here the sample spans about 17,000 clones, roughly 96% being singletons. The sample taken for sequencing was blood. V is TRBV27 and J is TRBJ1-5, with unresolved D. The receptor comes from a girl aged 2-15 years with cystic fibrosis. Here the CDR3 reads CASSPHNQPQHF. The CDR3 DNA sequence: TGTGCCAGCAGTCCACATAATCAGCCCCAGCATTTT.